This is a list of T cell receptor beta chains from one sample in a study of cytomegalovirus exposure and HLA in healthy donors. Clones were sequenced by immunoSEQ multiplex PCR, and TCRdb holds only the in-frame ones, with some missing. This table has some 100,000 clones, about 80% appearing once. The sample comprised PBMCs. The origin of the receptors is a female donor in good health and CMV-seropositive. The CDR3 runs from the conserved cysteine through the conserved F or W. Fields, in order: D gene, clone size, V gene, J gene, CDR3 protein, CDR3 DNA. The D gene is left open where the match is weak. Only some rows state a clone size, as once, few, many or a class for expanded clones.

d_gene: .; abundance: .; v_gene: TRBV5-1; j_gene: TRBJ1-2; CDR3aa: CASSLGLWTYRYGYTF; CDR3nt: TGCGCCAGCAGCTTGGGTCTTTGGACTTACCGCTATGGCTACACCTTC
d_gene: TRBD1; abundance: .; v_gene: TRBV5-1; j_gene: TRBJ1-5; CDR3aa: CASSLGTGNSNQPQHF; CDR3nt: TGCGCCAGCAGCCTCGGGACAGGGAATAGCAATCAGCCCCAGCATTTT
d_gene: .; abundance: .; v_gene: TRBV6-4; j_gene: TRBJ1-5; CDR3aa: CASRVRRGNQPQHF; CDR3nt: TGTGCCAGCAGGGTCCGGAGGGGCAATCAGCCCCAGCATTTT
d_gene: TRBD1; abundance: .; v_gene: TRBV6-1; j_gene: TRBJ1-1; CDR3aa: CASRRDRGRGAFF; CDR3nt: TGTGCCAGCAGGCGCGACAGGGGGCGCGGGGCTTTCTTT
d_gene: .; abundance: .; v_gene: TRBV5-1; j_gene: TRBJ2-3; CDR3aa: CASSPVSAATDTQYF; CDR3nt: TGCGCCAGCAGCCCCGTCTCGGCAGCGACAGATACGCAGTATTTT
d_gene: .; abundance: .; v_gene: TRBV19; j_gene: TRBJ1-2; CDR3aa: CASSMGHNYGYTF; CDR3nt: TGTGCCAGTAGTATGGGCCATAACTATGGCTACACCTTC
d_gene: TRBD2; abundance: .; v_gene: TRBV11-2; j_gene: TRBJ2-1; CDR3aa: CASSLGTSGYNEQFF; CDR3nt: TGTGCCAGCAGCTTAGGTACTAGCGGCTACAATGAGCAGTTCTTC
d_gene: TRBD1; abundance: .; v_gene: TRBV7-2; j_gene: TRBJ2-2; CDR3aa: CASSPGQGIDGELFF; CDR3nt: TGTGCCAGCAGCCCGGGACAGGGAATAGACGGGGAGCTGTTTTTT
d_gene: .; abundance: .; v_gene: TRBV30; j_gene: TRBJ2-6; CDR3aa: CAWAQGTGANVLTF; CDR3nt: TGTGCCTGGGCACAGGGTACTGGGGCCAACGTCCTGACTTTC
d_gene: TRBD1; abundance: .; v_gene: TRBV6-5; j_gene: TRBJ1-5; CDR3aa: CASSLQGTPNQPQHF; CDR3nt: TGTGCCAGCAGCCTACAGGGGACCCCGAATCAGCCCCAGCATTTT
d_gene: .; abundance: .; v_gene: TRBV5-8; j_gene: TRBJ1-4; CDR3aa: CASSLEGRVWEKLFF; CDR3nt: TGTGCCAGCAGCTTGGAGGGCAGGGTGTGGGAAAAACTGTTTTTT
d_gene: .; abundance: .; v_gene: TRBV19; j_gene: TRBJ1-1; CDR3aa: CASSSTGIGTEAFF; CDR3nt: TGTGCCAGTAGTTCCACGGGTATCGGAACTGAAGCTTTCTTT
d_gene: TRBD2; abundance: few; v_gene: TRBV7-2; j_gene: TRBJ2-5; CDR3aa: CASSPAPGGETQYF; CDR3nt: TGTGCCAGCAGCCCGGCCCCGGGAGGGGAGACCCAGTACTTC
d_gene: TRBD1; abundance: .; v_gene: TRBV7-8; j_gene: TRBJ1-2; CDR3aa: CASSTLTGDGDGYTF; CDR3nt: TGTGCCAGCAGCACCCTGACAGGGGATGGGGATGGCTACACCTTC
d_gene: TRBD2; abundance: .; v_gene: TRBV4-1; j_gene: TRBJ2-5; CDR3aa: CASSQEKLAVRGQETQYF; CDR3nt: TGCGCCAGCAGCCAAGAAAAACTAGCGGTACGCGGGCAAGAGACCCAGTACTTC
d_gene: .; abundance: once; v_gene: TRBV2; j_gene: TRBJ2-7; CDR3aa: CASGVAYEQYF; CDR3nt: TGTGCCAGCGGAGTAGCCTACGAGCAGTACTTC
d_gene: TRBD2; abundance: once; v_gene: TRBV9; j_gene: TRBJ2-5; CDR3aa: CASSAQSAGLEETQYF; CDR3nt: TGTGCCAGCAGCGCCCAGTCAGCGGGACTCGAAGAGACCCAGTACTTC
d_gene: TRBD1; abundance: .; v_gene: TRBV6-5; j_gene: TRBJ1-2; CDR3aa: CASSSETGGGSYGYTF; CDR3nt: TGTGCCAGCAGTTCCGAGACAGGGGGAGGTAGCTATGGCTACACCTTC
d_gene: .; abundance: .; v_gene: TRBV7-8; j_gene: TRBJ2-5; CDR3aa: CASSYSQAMIQETQYF; CDR3nt: TGTGCCAGCAGCTATTCCCAGGCGATGATACAAGAGACCCAGTACTTC
d_gene: TRBD1; abundance: .; v_gene: TRBV18; j_gene: TRBJ1-6; CDR3aa: CASSPLHPGQGRDSPLHF; CDR3nt: TGTGCCAGCTCACCCCTCCATCCGGGACAGGGAAGGGATTCACCCCTCCACTTT
d_gene: TRBD1; abundance: .; v_gene: TRBV5-5; j_gene: TRBJ1-5; CDR3aa: CASSLGRGMAQPQHF; CDR3nt: TGTGCCAGCAGCTTGGGCAGGGGGATGGCTCAGCCCCAGCATTTT
d_gene: .; abundance: .; v_gene: TRBV7-9; j_gene: TRBJ2-5; CDR3aa: CASSLPRWPQETQYF; CDR3nt: TGTGCCAGCAGCTTACCCCGTTGGCCCCAAGAGACCCAGTACTTC